The source of this TCR beta chain is a study of T cells in Graves' hyperthyroidism and ophthalmopathy. Study outcomes and limitations: Also found in blood were most expanded thyroid clonotypes above 0.001. Model output signaled ophthalmopathy a median 6.5 months ahead of onset.

Clinical symptoms, serum thyroxine and TRAb, thyroid ultrasound and orbital computed tomography were used for the diagnoses. Using more than 7.5 ml of fresh peripheral blood, PBMCs were prepared. TCR beta CDR3 sequences were amplified from RNA transcripts. Researchers ran a first-round RT-PCR on the TCR CDR3 using the HTBI primer set. TCRdb passed the multiplex PCR reads through MiXCR, listing each CDR3 protein once. The sample records under 250,000 distinct CDR3 sequences, over 20% being singletons. Germline values: CDR1 SGHRS, CDR2 YFSETQ. V shed 4 bases and J 4 bases; nucleotides not matched to a gene: 5. CDR3 length equals 13 residues. This clonotype was found many times. Antigen specificity is unknown.

The clonotype comes from a woman aged 40 to 49 with Graves' ophthalmopathy. The chain employs TRBV5-1 and TRBJ2-7; TRBD1 matches 7 bases. The specimen sequenced was blood. The CDR3 DNA sequence: TGCGCCAGCAGCACCCCGACAGGGTACGAGCAGTACTTC. The encoded protein is CASSTPTGYEQYF.